The next 21 T cell receptor beta chains were all read from a single sample in a study of cytomegalovirus exposure and HLA in healthy donors. 60 Vbeta and 13 Jbeta primers were used in PCR. Method: immunoSEQ multiplex PCR; TCRdb's copy keeps in-frame clones and lacks some. The sample lists some 200,000 clones, 65% to 90% occurring once. Sequencing used PBMCs. Source of these receptors: a girl aged 10-17 years in good health and CMV-seronegative.

This chain joins TRBV27 and TRBJ1-1; 8 nucleotides match TRBD1. From germline, CDR1 is MNHEY and CDR2 SMNVEV (reference sequence). Trimming cost V 6 bases and J 4 bases; bases outside gene matches: 4. The CDR3 sequence is 13 residues long. The DNA of the CDR3 is TGTGCCAGCAGCCCAGGGGGCGCCACTGAAGCTTTCTTT. Translated, it gives CASSPGGATEAFF.

A few counts support this clone. The V gene is TRBV4-1, the J gene TRBJ2-3; possible D gene TRBD1, 6 bases. This CDR3 has 16 amino acids. Germline V CDR1 and CDR2: MGHRA, YSYEKL. With 4 bases removed from V and 2 bases from J, the gap between germline ends came to 16 bases. For the CDR3, the DNA is TGCGCCAGCAGCCTAACAGGGCCAGTACTCACAGATACGCAGTATTTT. It encodes CASSLTGPVLTDTQYF.

This chain joins TRBV27 and TRBJ2-7; D perhaps matches TRBD1 (6 bases). Germline V gene sequence: CDR1 MNHEY, CDR2 SMNVEV (reference sequence). V was clipped by 10 bases and J by 4 bases, with 20 bases between them. The CDR3 covers 14 residues. Written as DNA, the CDR3 is TGTGCCACTTCTAACCGGGACACGCGATACGAGCAGTACTTC. Translation gives CATSNRDTRYEQYF.

The chain combines TRBV9 with TRBJ1-5; maybe TRBD1 (6 bases). Trimming shortened V by 3 bases and J by 1 base, and 11 bases separated the two germline ends. This CDR3 is 15 amino acids long. The germline V gene has CDR1 SGDLS and CDR2 YYNGEE. The CDR3 protein is CASSERGLSNQPQHF. As DNA, the CDR3 is TGTGCCAGCAGCGAAAGGGGGTTGAGCAATCAGCCCCAGCATTTT. Drawing the rest from reference TRBV9 and TRBJ1-5, the complete variable domain is DSGVTQTPKHLITATGQRVTLRCSPRSGDLSVYWYQQSLDQGLQFLIQYYNGEERAKGNILERFSAQQFPDLHSELNLSSLELGDSALYFCASSERGLSNQPQHFGDGTRLSIL.

The rearrangement joins TRBV6-5 to TRBJ2-1; 7 bases align to TRBD2. Per germline, CDR1 MNHEY and CDR2 SVGAGI. The CDR3 runs 14 residues. The trim removed 6 bases at V and 0 bases at J, leaving 2 bases unmatched. The CDR3 bases are TGTGCCAGCAGCGGCGGGAGCTCCTACAATGAGCAGTTCTTC. Protein sequence: CASSGGSSYNEQFF.

V and J are TRBV25-1 and TRBJ1-4; 8 nucleotides align to TRBD1. Germline assignment: CDR1 MGHDK and CDR2 SYGVNS. The CDR3 totals 15 residues. V lost 5 bases and J lost 6; bases outside the gene matches: 8. CDR3 sequence reads: CASSKRTGTYEKLFF. CDR3 nucleotides: TGTGCCAGCAGTAAGCGGACAGGGACATATGAAAAACTGTTTTTT.

The CDR3 loop is CASSSGSGNTIYF. The DNA of the CDR3 is TGTGCCAGCAGTTCAGGGTCCGGAAACACCATATATTTT. The chain carries TRBV2 and TRBJ1-3, with D possibly matching TRBD1 (5 bases). CDR1 and CDR2 from the germline V gene are SNHLY and FYNNEI. V gave up 5 bases and J gave up 4 bases, with 9 bases separating them. The CDR3 length is 13 residues.

The V and J genes are TRBV28 and TRBJ2-4, with D tentatively TRBD1 (5 bases). Trimming pared 6 bases from V and 1 base from J, leaving 10 bases between. The CDR3 covers 14 residues. CDR1 is MDHEN, CDR2 SYDVKM, per germline. CDR3 DNA sequence: TGTGCCAGCAGCTCGTCAGGGGCCAAAAACATTCAGTACTTC. Its translation is CASSSSGAKNIQYF.

The CDR3 DNA is TGTGCCACCGGGGCTGTGGCAGGGGTTACTGAAGCTTTCTTT. Translating it yields CATGAVAGVTEAFF. The chain carries TRBV19 and TRBJ1-1; tentative D call: TRBD1 (6 bases). This CDR3 has 14 amino acids. Trimming left V 10 bases short and J 5 bases short, with 20 bases between. The germline V gene has CDR1 LNHDA and CDR2 SQIVND (reference sequence).

V and J are TRBV30 and TRBJ2-7; TRBD1 matches 9 bases. CDR3 length equals 13 residues. V gave up 2 bases and J gave up 2 bases; unmatched junction bases: 1. Germline V gives CDR1 GTSNPN, CDR2 SVGIG (reference sequence). CDR3 sequence (DNA): TGTGCCTGGAGTAGGGACAGGGCCTACGAGCAGTACTTC. It is translated as CAWSRDRAYEQYF.

Of note for this clone: One end of the junction does not line up with germline, which may come from a read error. The chain couples TRBV7-9 to TRBJ1-4; D unclear. This CDR3 has 16 residues. Germline V lookup: CDR1 SEHNR, CDR2 FQNEAQ (reference sequence). DNA of the CDR3: TGTTCCAGCAGCTTAGGTGGCAAACTTCTAGGTTCTGAACTGTTTTTT. It translates to CSSSLGGKLLGSELFF.

This chain uses TRBV6-1 with TRBJ2-7; D gene ambiguous. The CDR3 is 11 residues long. The V end was cut by 7 bases, the J end by 6 bases, with 10 bases between. Germline values: CDR1 MNHNS, CDR2 SASEGT. CDR3 sequence: CASTEVAEQYF. The CDR3 bases are TGTGCCAGCACCGAGGTCGCCGAGCAGTACTTC.

The chain has TRBV27 and TRBJ2-7; D possibly corresponds to TRBD2 (6 bases). The germline CDR1 and CDR2 sequences are MNHEY and SMNVEV (reference sequence). There are 11 residues in the CDR3. The CDR3 DNA reads as TGTGCGCGGACGGGGGACTACGAGCAGTACTTC. Translating gives CARTGDYEQYF.

The gene calls are TRBV18 and TRBJ2-5; D unresolved. The CDR3 is 15 amino acids. Germline CDR1 is KGHSH and CDR2 is LQKENI. Trimming cost V 3 bases and J 2 bases, with 13 bases left between them. In DNA form, the CDR3 reads TGTGCCAGCTCACCTTTGTCCCACAATCAAGAGACCCAGTACTTC. Translated: CASSPLSHNQETQYF.

The chain joins TRBV18 to TRBJ1-1; maybe TRBD1 (5 bases). The V and J ends lost 2 bases and 7 bases respectively, with 11 bases between them. CDR1 KGHSH and CDR2 LQKENI come from the germline V gene. The CDR3 loop spans 13 amino acids. The CDR3 protein is CASSPFDRSEAFF. The CDR3 DNA reads as TGTGCCAGCTCACCATTCGACAGAAGTGAAGCTTTCTTT.

The CDR3 nucleotides are TGTGCCACGAACTCCGGGGGGGCGTCAGATACGCAGTATTTT. It specifies CATNSGGASDTQYF. The gene calls are TRBV15 and TRBJ2-3; 8 bases line up with TRBD2. Trimming took 9 bases from V and 4 from J; bases not matched to a gene: 9. This CDR3 contains 14 residues. Germline V gene data show CDR1 as LNHNV and CDR2 as YYDKDF (reference sequence).

This clone has only one observation. The rearrangement links TRBV7-9 to TRBJ2-2, with 7 positions matching TRBD1. Unmatched junction bases numbered 5, after V lost 4 bases and J lost 3 bases. The CDR3 extends over 15 amino acids. CDR1 and CDR2 (germline): SEHNR, FQNEAQ (reference sequence). The CDR3 DNA follows: TGTGCCAGCAGCTCCCGACAGGGCTACACCGGGGAGCTGTTTTTT. Translating it yields CASSSRQGYTGELFF.

The chain carries TRBV5-4 and TRBJ1-1; D remains unclear. From germline, CDR1 is SGHNT and CDR2 YYREEE (reference sequence). Between the trimmed V and J ends, which lost 2 bases and 5 bases, there was a span of 13 bases. CDR3 length equals 14 residues. The CDR3, as DNA: TGTGCCAGCAGCTTCTACGGGGATGGGACTGAAGCTTTCTTT. It specifies CASSFYGDGTEAFF.

The genes are TRBV7-2 and TRBJ2-5; D is unresolved. CDR1 is SGHTA, CDR2 FQGNSA, per germline. The CDR3 runs to 13 residues. V lost 0 bases, J lost 5 bases, and 7 bases lay in between. The CDR3 loop is CASSLAILETQYF. CDR3 in DNA: TGTGCCAGCAGCTTAGCTATTCTGGAGACCCAGTACTTC.

V usage is TRBV2 and J usage is TRBJ2-7; weak D call: TRBD1 (7 bases). The CDR3 spans 15 residues. The germline V gene has CDR1 SNHLY and CDR2 FYNNEI. V was clipped by 8 bases and J by 6 bases, with 23 bases between them. CDR3 nucleotide sequence: TGTGCCAGCCGCAACTACCCAAACAGGGGAGGCGAGCAGTACTTC. Protein: CASRNYPNRGGEQYF.

The genes are TRBV27 and TRBJ1-1, with 7 bases aligning to TRBD1. The germline gives CDR1 MNHEY, CDR2 SMNVEV (reference sequence). Germline trimming cut 6 bases from V and 7 bases from J; bases unmatched to any gene: 8. The CDR3 is made up of 13 amino acids. CDR3 in amino acids: CASRGDGQVEAFF. In DNA, the CDR3 is TGTGCCAGCAGGGGGGATGGACAGGTTGAAGCTTTCTTT.